This T cell receptor beta chain appears in the sequencing data of a study of cytomegalovirus exposure and HLA in healthy donors. Regarding the study as a whole: Cytomegalovirus association was assigned to 150 to 200 TCR beta chains.

Per germline, CDR1 MNHEY and CDR2 SMNVEV (reference sequence). The CDR3 spans 15 residues. V was clipped by 2 bases and J by 1 base, with 12 bases between them. The donors were part of the validation cohort, which consisted of approximately 110 subjects and was separate from the first cohort of several hundred subjects. Data came from immunoSEQ multiplex PCR; TCRdb stores just in-frame clones and leaves some out. The sample includes under 400,000 clones, 86% of them seen just once. In its sample, this clone was seen once. Its target is unknown. V is TRBV27 and J is TRBJ2-7, with a weak D call TRBD1 (6 bases). The receptor comes from a woman aged 18-35 years in good health and CMV-seronegative. Sequencing used PBMCs. This chain's CDR3 is CASSLAGALSYEQYF. CDR3 coding DNA: TGTGCCAGCAGTTTAGCAGGGGCCCTTTCCTACGAGCAGTACTTC.